The T cell receptor beta chain under discussion was sequenced for a study of identical twins (dated by TCRdb to the mid-2010s). With respect to the entire study: To test whether fetal clonotypes persist, the study used deep sequencing on TCR alpha and beta repertoires from monozygotic twins, unrelated adults of various ages, and cord blood. To rule out contamination, replicate twin experiments were performed at different times with different library preparation protocols.

The CDR3 has 14 amino acids, counting the end cysteine and phenylalanine. The kept DNA is CDR3 alone, 42 bases in frame from the first base. Between the V and J ends, shortened by 4 bases and 6 bases respectively, the junction contains 12 bases. CDR1 and CDR2 were assigned from the germline V gene (reference sequence) as SEHNR and FQNEAQ. Library construction relied on 5' RACE. The reads were generated on an Illumina HiSeq 2000. A universal primer binding site was added through template switching, and the final cDNA carried a unique molecular identifier so that TCR cDNA molecules could be counted accurately. First-strand cDNA for TCR alpha and beta chains was synthesized from specific primers in the conserved constant-segment region. To control for contamination, each cDNA library was double barcoded with a SMART-Mk sample barcode plus Illumina barcodes. TruSeq adapter sequences and Illumina sample barcodes were added in two successive PCR steps. The Illumina HiSeq platform was used with custom primers to sequence TCR alpha and beta cDNA libraries. Concerning the study's data processing: MiGEC processed the raw reads to extract unique molecular identifiers, while MiXCR was used to determine the CDR3 positions. For each individual, recombination models were inferred using an EM algorithm with the repgenHMM and IGoR tools. Shared clonotype analysis was performed with the tcR package in R, normalizing sharing by the product of cloneset sizes. To study raw recombination free of thymic and clonal selection effects, out-of-frame nonproductive sequences were analyzed. Starting from the raw public reads, TCRdb applied fastp trimming at Q25, assembled clones with MiXCR and retained in-frame beta chains. One record per CDR3 amino acid sequence lists the most common genes and DNA. These V and J calls derive from TCRdb rather than the authors' analysis. Across this sample there are roughly 230,000 distinct CDR3 sequences, with about 8% seen only once. The ten largest account for less than 4% of the sample.

A word on this clonotype: Its cognate antigen has yet to be identified. Per-nucleotide qualities are absent, and no much larger clonotype sits a single base away.

What the study reported, not specific to this receptor: Because the same donors could not be followed over many years, the conclusions depended on cross-sectional statistical analysis. Invariant T cells such as MAIT and iNKT could partly confound zero-insertion analyses, although diverse VJ usage argued against such confounding for most clonotypes. The excess sharing between twins in beta out-of-frame sequences was weaker because fewer shared sequences reduced the signal-to-noise ratio. In monozygotic twins, recombination models systematically underestimated out-of-frame TCR alpha sharing, but the models matched the sharing seen between unrelated individuals. Fewer insertions were carried by abundant cord blood beta clonotypes, a similar but weaker trend appeared in young adult naive repertoires, and no such trend appeared in memory repertoires. Compared with coincidental sharing between unrelated individuals, out-of-frame TCR alpha sequences shared between twins had an excess of sequences with low generation probability.

Every donor in the study was a healthy Caucasian. Three pairs of female monozygotic twins, all aged about 18 to 30 years, made up the twin cohort. Positive isolation kits from Invitrogen were used to isolate the CD4+ and CD8+ T cell populations. These sequences were also reported in another study, on yellow fever vaccine responses in identical twins. From that second study: According to the authors, in identical twins the way T cells responded to vaccination appeared partly convergent and partly personalized. In the study, vaccine-responding T cell clones were precisely tracked in identical twins.

The specimen sequenced was CD8+ T cells sorted from blood. The receptor chain draws on TRBV7-9 and TRBJ2-2, with TRBD2 as a weak D call on 6 bases. This receptor was obtained from a woman aged 18 to 35 in good health. The CDR3 region has the sequence CASSSRDWPGELFF. Here is the DNA: TGTGCCAGCAGCTCTAGGGACTGGCCCGGGGAGCTGTTTTTT.